A single T cell receptor (beta chain) is shown here with its context. Its target is unknown. This entry is derived from a study of vaccination and CD4 T cells after COVID-19. As for the study in general: Overlapping spike peptides of SARS-CoV-2, HCoV-NL63, HCoV-OC43 and HCoV-229E were used, and cells were stimulated with them.

Sequence data for DNA of cultured CD4+ T cells were generated by the Oncomine TCR Beta short-read assay. Scientists extracted genomic DNA from CD4+ T cells grown in culture. TCRdb reprocessed the PCR reads via MiXCR and lists one record per CDR3 protein. The data show approximately 15,000 distinct CDR3 sequences, approximately 49% seen once. As to treatment: roughly ten-day PBMC culture with coronavirus spike peptide pools or control peptides (ViraFEST assay). The authors isolated CD4+ T cells by negative selection after around 10 days of culture. The source of this sequence is a human donor who had recovered from COVID-19. The sequenced sample was CD4+ T cells from blood, cultured in vitro.

The CDR3 here is CASSSAGQGGYSPLHF. CDR3 DNA: TGTGCCAGCAGCTCGGCGGGACAGGGGGGGTATTCACCCCTCCACTTT. V and J are TRBV5-4 and TRBJ1-6; 11 bases match TRBD1. Germline assignment: CDR1 SGHNT and CDR2 YYREEE (reference sequence). The V segment lost 3 bases and the J segment 8 bases; nucleotides outside the gene matches: 7. CDR3 length: 16 amino acids.